These T cell receptor beta chains were read from a single sample in a study of T cells in Graves' hyperthyroidism and ophthalmopathy. Via MiXCR, TCRdb re-called the multiplex PCR reads, giving one row per CDR3 protein. Here the sample spans hundreds of thousands of distinct CDR3 sequences, 14% being singletons. Material: blood. All receptors derive from a woman aged 18-29 years with Graves' hyperthyroidism. CDR3s include the opening cysteine and the closing phenylalanine or tryptophan. D genes are given only for firm matches. Rows may omit the clone size; those that give it use once, few, many or a size class.

d_call	v_call	clone_size	j_call	cdr3_aa	cdr3_nt
.	TRBV19	few	TRBJ2-7	CASSPSQEYEQYF	TGTGCCAGTAGCCCCTCCCAGGAATACGAGCAGTACTTC
.	TRBV9	.	TRBJ1-4	CASSASPQSSENEKLFF	TGTGCCAGCAGCGCCTCCCCGCAGAGCTCTGAAAATGAAAAACTGTTTTTT
.	TRBV9	few	TRBJ2-1	CASSAFVGSYNEQFF	TGTGCCAGCAGCGCATTTGTAGGTTCCTACAATGAGCAGTTCTTC
.	TRBV7-2	many	TRBJ2-5	CASSFTGQETQYF	TGTGCCAGCAGCTTTACAGGGCAAGAGACCCAGTACTTC
TRBD2	TRBV4-2	few	TRBJ2-1	CASSQEPRLAVSYNEQFF	TGTGCCAGCAGCCAAGAGCCCCGGCTAGCGGTCTCCTACAATGAGCAGTTCTTC
TRBD2	TRBV27	many	TRBJ2-5	CASGTAGGPPQQTQYF	TGTGCCAGCGGAACAGCGGGAGGGCCGCCGCAACAGACCCAGTACTTC
.	TRBV28	.	TRBJ2-2	CASSLVLRNTGELFF	TGTGCCAGCAGTTTAGTACTTCGGAACACCGGGGAGCTGTTTTTT
.	TRBV7-8	many	TRBJ2-5	CASSLETMGETQYF	TGTGCCAGCAGCTTAGAAACAATGGGAGAGACCCAGTACTTC
.	TRBV4-3	many	TRBJ2-7	CASSQDRGFYEQYF	TGCGCCAGCAGCCAAGATAGAGGATTCTACGAGCAGTACTTC
.	TRBV18	.	TRBJ1-3	CASSPPADISGNTIYF	TGTGCCAGCTCACCACCTGCGGACATCTCTGGAAACACCATATATTTT
.	TRBV30	.	TRBJ2-3	CAWSGSVTPTDTQYF	TGTGCCTGGAGTGGATCAGTCACCCCCACAGATACGCAGTATTTT
.	TRBV28	few	TRBJ1-6	CASSVPGPKSLHF	TGTGCCAGCAGTGTTCCGGGCCCGAAATCCCTCCACTTT
.	TRBV30	many	TRBJ2-2	CAWSADRTVNTGELFF	TGTGCCTGGAGTGCGGACCGAACTGTGAACACCGGGGAGCTGTTTTTT
.	TRBV20-1	once	TRBJ1-1	CSAPKGGPEAFF	TGCAGTGCCCCAAAGGGGGGGCCTGAAGCTTTCTTT
.	TRBV3-1	.	TRBJ1-1	CASSLWQTEAFF	TGTGCCAGCAGCCTCTGGCAGACTGAAGCTTTCTTT
TRBD2	TRBV7-2	.	TRBJ2-3	CASSPGTSGSFTDTQYF	TGTGCCAGCAGCCCCGGGACTAGCGGGAGTTTCACAGATACGCAGTATTTT
TRBD2	TRBV7-9	few	TRBJ2-1	CASSISGTIGEQFF	TGTGCCAGCAGCATCTCCGGGACTATAGGAGAGCAGTTCTTC
.	TRBV30	many	TRBJ2-7	CAWSVLTGTYEQYF	TGTGCCTGGAGTGTACTCACAGGGACATACGAGCAGTACTTC
TRBD2	TRBV12-3/TRBV12-4	many	TRBJ2-2	CASSFRLIPGLAGGGTGELFF	TGTGCCAGCAGTTTCCGATTAATTCCGGGACTAGCGGGAGGAGGCACCGGGGAGCTGTTTTTT
TRBD1	TRBV5-6	.	TRBJ2-5	CASSLGQGKTQYF	TGTGCCAGCAGCCTTGGACAGGGGAAGACCCAGTACTTC
.	TRBV3-1	many	TRBJ2-3	CASSQRYPDTQYF	TGTGCCAGCAGCCAGCGATACCCAGATACGCAGTATTTT
TRBD1	TRBV11-2	many	TRBJ2-4	CASSFGTVVPLAKNIQYF	TGTGCCAGCAGCTTCGGGACAGTTGTTCCCCTAGCCAAAAACATTCAGTACTTC
.	TRBV7-8	many	TRBJ2-7	CASSPASRSVYEQYF	TGTGCCAGCAGCCCTGCCTCTCGGTCGGTCTACGAGCAGTACTTC
.	TRBV29-1	.	TRBJ1-3	CSVYRDLSGNTIYF	TGCAGCGTTTACAGGGACTTATCTGGAAACACCATATATTTT
.	TRBV6-5	many	TRBJ2-2	CASSYLAANTGELFF	TGTGCCAGCAGTTACCTGGCGGCCAACACCGGGGAGCTGTTTTTT
.	TRBV6-1	few	TRBJ1-6	CASSRGLGSYNSPLHF	TGTGCCAGCAGTCGGGGTCTCGGCTCCTATAATTCACCCCTCCACTTT
.	TRBV7-2	many	TRBJ2-7	CASSLSTTYEQYF	TGTGCCAGCAGCTTATCGACAACCTACGAGCAGTACTTC
.	TRBV5-8	.	TRBJ2-1	CASKGPGYNEQFF	TGTGCCAGCAAAGGGCCTGGGTACAATGAGCAGTTCTTC